One and the same sample provided the 30 T cell receptor beta chains below, sequenced in a study of OX40 agonist ivuxolimab in advanced cancers. TCRdb's table, derived via immunoSEQ multiplex PCR, lists solely in-frame clones and lacks some. The sample carries about 38,000 clones, about 82% recorded once. Here the sequenced sample was CD4+ or CD8+ T cells sorted from blood, taken in a trial of the OX40 agonist ivuxolimab. The origin of the receptors is an adult with an advanced solid tumor such as melanoma, head and neck, liver or kidney cancer.

This clone has just one count. This chain links TRBV6-5 with TRBJ2-7, with TRBD2 identical over 8 bases. V lost 0 bases to trimming and J lost 2 bases; unmatched junction nucleotides: 3. Germline CDR1 reads MNHEY; CDR2 reads SVGAGI. This CDR3 contains 15 residues. CDR3: CASSYSGSGAYEQYF. CDR3 nucleotides: TGTGCCAGCAGTTACTCGGGTAGCGGGGCCTACGAGCAGTACTTC.

This clone qualifies as medium-sized. J is TRBJ2-7 and V is TRBV4-1; D assignment may be TRBD1 or TRBD2 (6 bases each). Germline values: CDR1 MGHRA, CDR2 YSYEKL. The CDR3 covers 16 residues. Between the trimmed V and J ends, which lost 0 bases and 3 bases, there was a span of 15 bases. The CDR3 sequence: CASSQDLSGAGYEQYF. DNA of the CDR3: TGCGCCAGCAGCCAAGATTTGTCGGGGGCTGGCTACGAGCAGTACTTC.

This clone was seen once. V usage is TRBV10-2 and J usage is TRBJ2-3, with 8 bases that match TRBD2. The CDR3 covers 16 residues. In germline, CDR1 is WSHSY, CDR2 SAAADI. V trimming: 0 bases; J trimming: 0 bases; junction bases outside the gene matches: 2. In nucleotides, the CDR3 is TGCGCCAGCAGTGAGTCTAGCGGGGTTAGCACAGATACGCAGTATTTT. Translation: CASSESSGVSTDTQYF.

This clone was seen more than once but under ten times. J is TRBJ2-1 and V is TRBV7-9, with no clear D. The CDR3 loop spans 11 amino acids. CDR1 is SEHNR, CDR2 FQNEAQ, per germline (reference sequence). Trimming shortened V by 5 bases and J by 4 bases, and 3 bases separated the two germline ends. The CDR3 DNA reads TGTGCCAGCAGCAAGTACAATGAGCAGTTCTTC. Its translation is CASSKYNEQFF. Complete variable domain (other parts from reference TRBV7-9 and TRBJ2-1): DTGVSQNPRHKITKRGQNVTFRCDPISEHNRLYWYRQTLGQGPEFLTYFQNEAQLEKSRLLSDRFSAERPKGSFSTLEIQRTEQGDSAMYLCASSKYNEQFFGPGTRLTVL.

This clone has more than one count but fewer than ten. This sequence joins TRBV27 and TRBJ2-2; D remains ambiguous. Germline CDR1 reads MNHEY; CDR2 reads SMNVEV (reference sequence). V was shortened by 1 base and J by 3 bases, with 15 bases between the two germline ends. The CDR3 is 17 amino acids. CDR3 residues: CASSLYAAKLYTGELFF. The CDR3 nucleotides read TGTGCCAGCAGTTTATACGCAGCTAAACTTTACACCGGGGAGCTGTTTTTT.

The chain couples TRBV28 to TRBJ2-5; no firm D call. Trimming left V 3 bases short and J 1 base short, with 9 bases between. CDR3 length equals 14 residues. Germline V CDR1 and CDR2: MDHEN, SYDVKM. The CDR3 protein is CASSFMTIQETQYF. CDR3 nucleotide sequence: TGTGCCAGCAGTTTCATGACGATCCAAGAGACCCAGTACTTC.

The chain employs TRBV2 and TRBJ2-3, with 7 bases identical to TRBD2. CDR1 and CDR2 from the germline V gene are SNHLY and FYNNEI. V dropped 2 bases and J dropped 3; count of bases not matched to a gene: 5. The CDR3 runs 15 residues. This chain's CDR3 is CASSESGGGTDTQYF. CDR3 sequence (DNA): TGTGCCAGCAGTGAATCTGGGGGGGGGACAGATACGCAGTATTTT.

This chain uses TRBV9 with TRBJ2-3, with 13 bases lining up with TRBD2. Germline V gives CDR1 SGDLS, CDR2 YYNGEE. The CDR3 length is 17 residues. V lost 2 bases to trimming and J lost 5 bases; unmatched junction nucleotides: 8. The CDR3 protein is CASSVGRLAGGQDTQYF. The CDR3 DNA reads TGTGCCAGCAGCGTCGGGAGACTAGCGGGAGGTCAAGATACGCAGTATTTT.

As regards this clone: Because the CDR3's place on the DNA is in doubt, the DNA is left out and the CDR3 is given as listed by TCRdb. This chain joins TRBV28 and TRBJ2-1; TRBD1 is the table's D call and was not checked against the DNA. The CDR3 is 11 amino acids in total, end residues counted. The germline CDR1 and CDR2 sequences are MDHEN and SYDVKM. The CDR3 loop reads CASSLGHLRFF.

The V and J genes are TRBV6-5 and TRBJ2-2, with 10 nucleotides matching TRBD1. This CDR3 has 16 amino acids. The germline CDR1 and CDR2 sequences are MNHEY and SVGAGI. V dropped 2 bases and J dropped 4; count of bases not matched to a gene: 4. As DNA, the CDR3 is TGTGCCAGCAGTTACACTTGGACAGGGGGCACCGGGGAGCTGTTTTTT. Its protein is CASSYTWTGGTGELFF.

This clone was found once. Germline and junction disagree at one end, which may indicate a read error. In nucleotides, the CDR3 is TGCGCCAGCAGCCAAGACAGGGGTTCAGGCTACACCTTC. This sequence encodes CASSQDRGSGYTF. This chain connects TRBV7-9 to TRBJ1-2; 8 positions agree with TRBD1. The CDR3 has 13 residues. Germline V gene sequence: CDR1 SEHNR, CDR2 FQNEAQ (reference sequence).

The V and J genes are TRBV5-8 and TRBJ2-3; D not certain. V was pared by 10 bases and J by 0 bases, with 6 bases between. The CDR3 is 11 residues long. From germline, CDR1 is SGHTS and CDR2 YDEGEE. This CDR3 reads CAGRSTDTQYF. The CDR3 DNA is TGTGCCGGACGGAGCACAGATACGCAGTATTTT.

This clone was found once. The chain has TRBV11-2 and TRBJ1-4; D not certain. Germline V gene sequence: CDR1 SGHAT, CDR2 FQNNGV. CDR3 size: 17 residues. Trimming shortened V by 4 bases and J by 1 base, and 16 bases separated the two germline ends. The CDR3 coding sequence is TGTGCCAGCAGCTCCCGAGGAATTGGTGTAACTAATGAAAAACTGTTTTTT. This codes for CASSSRGIGVTNEKLFF.

The chain recombines TRBV29-1 with TRBJ2-2; unclear D gene. This CDR3 comprises 12 residues. The V end lost 2 bases, the J end lost 1 base, and 2 bases lay between the germline ends. Germline CDR1 reads SQVTM; CDR2 reads ANQGSEA. The CDR3 protein is CSVERNTGELFF. CDR3 nucleotide sequence: TGCAGCGTTGAACGGAACACCGGGGAGCTGTTTTTT.

The CDR3 reads CAWSVFGGHLRNQPQHF. CDR3 coding DNA: TGTGCCTGGAGTGTGTTTGGAGGGCATCTCCGCAATCAGCCCCAGCATTTT. V usage is TRBV30 and J usage is TRBJ1-5; D gene unclear. This CDR3 comprises 17 residues. Germline CDR1 GTSNPN, CDR2 SVGIG (reference sequence). Trimming pared 0 bases from V and 2 bases from J, leaving 17 bases between.

V gene TRBV1 combines with J gene TRBJ2-3; the table's D call, TRBD2, has no DNA check behind it. TRBV1 is described as a pseudogene. The CDR3 totals 21 residues. CDR3 sequence: CTSSQPPRGLAGGLITDTQYF. In DNA, the CDR3 is TGCACCAGCAGCCAGCCCCCGAGAGGGCTAGCGGGGGGGTTAATCACAGATACGCAGTATTTT.

The V call is TRBV19, the J call TRBJ1-5; tentatively, D is TRBD1 (5 bases). Between the trimmed V and J ends, which lost 7 bases and 0 bases, there was a span of 13 bases. In germline, CDR1 is LNHDA, CDR2 SQIVND (reference sequence). This CDR3 region has 15 residues. The CDR3 region is CASTQTASSNQPQHF. As DNA, the CDR3 is TGTGCCAGTACTCAGACAGCCTCTAGCAATCAGCCCCAGCATTTT.

V and J are TRBV7-6 and TRBJ1-4; 11 nucleotides align to TRBD1. Germline lookup yields CDR1 SGHVS and CDR2 FNYEAQ. The CDR3 has 13 residues. The ends lost 9 bases at V and 7 bases at J; junction bases unmatched: 4. CDR3 in amino acids: CASSDRGREKLFF. CDR3 nucleotides: TGTGCCAGTTCGGACAGGGGGCGTGAAAAACTGTTTTTT.

This clone appeared a single time. This chain uses TRBV21-1 with TRBJ2-2; TRBD2, as called in the table, went unchecked against the DNA. TRBV21-1 is an annotated pseudogene. This CDR3 is built from 14 residues. This CDR3 is CASTRKGTAGELFF. CDR3 nucleotide sequence: TGTGCCAGCACCCGGAAGGGGACTGCCGGGGAGCTGTTTTTT.

The genes are TRBV7-9 and TRBJ2-7, with D perhaps TRBD2 (5 bases). V was pared by 6 bases and J by 10 bases, with 13 bases between. Germline V gene sequence: CDR1 SEHNR, CDR2 FQNEAQ (reference sequence). This CDR3 contains 11 residues. This chain's CDR3 is CASRGVWSQYF. CDR3 bases: TGTGCCAGCAGGGGAGTTTGGTCACAGTACTTC. Full variable domain (rest looked up from reference TRBV7-9 and TRBJ2-7): DTGVSQNPRHKITKRGQNVTFRCDPISEHNRLYWYRQTLGQGPEFLTYFQNEAQLEKSRLLSDRFSAERPKGSFSTLEIQRTEQGDSAMYLCASRGVWSQYFGPGTRLTVT.

The rearrangement joins TRBV11-3 to TRBJ2-1, with D possibly matching TRBD1 (5 bases). Trimming pared 1 base from V and 9 bases from J, leaving 13 bases between. In germline, CDR1 is SGHNT, CDR2 YENEEA. This CDR3 is built from 14 residues. The CDR3 region has the DNA TGTGCCAGCAGCTTAGTCCCCAGGGAAGGTGAGCAGTTCTTC. It codes for CASSLVPREGEQFF.

The chain combines TRBV6-4 with TRBJ2-7; D possibly matches TRBD1 or TRBD2 (5 bases each). V shed 2 bases and J shed 9 bases, with 11 bases lying between them. This CDR3 has 12 amino acids. CDR1 MRHNA and CDR2 SNTAGT come from the germline V gene. The CDR3 DNA reads TGTGCCAGCAGTGACAGGGCAGGGAGGCAGTACTTC. Translating it yields CASSDRAGRQYF.

This chain uses TRBV5-8 with TRBJ2-5; weak D call: TRBD1 (5 bases). Per germline, CDR1 SGHTS and CDR2 YDEGEE. V was pared by 1 base and J by 2 bases, with 12 bases between. CDR3 length: 15 amino acids. CDR3: CASSLTGYWQETQYF. The DNA of the CDR3 is TGTGCCAGCAGCTTGACAGGCTACTGGCAAGAGACCCAGTACTTC.

J is TRBJ1-3 and V is TRBV18, with 9 bases that match TRBD1. J was trimmed by 4 bases and V by 4 bases; bases with no gene match: 5. The CDR3 extends over 15 amino acids. Germline CDR1 and CDR2: KGHSH and LQKENI. The CDR3 DNA reads TGTGCCAGCTCACAACAAACAGGGGGCGGAAACACCATATATTTT. It encodes CASSQQTGGGNTIYF.

The genes are TRBV28 and TRBJ2-7; 7 bases are shared with TRBD2. V lost 5 bases to trimming and J lost 9 bases; unmatched junction nucleotides: 10. The length of the CDR3 is 13 residues. Germline V gene lookup returns CDR1 MDHEN and CDR2 SYDVKM. The CDR3 region is CASSRTLGRGQYF. CDR3 nucleotides: TGTGCCAGCAGTCGGACCCTGGGGAGGGGGCAGTACTTC.

V is TRBV6-6 and J is TRBJ2-7; possible D gene TRBD2, 5 bases. The CDR3 runs to 14 residues. Germline V gene data show CDR1 as MNHNY and CDR2 as SVGAGI (reference sequence). Trimming took off 0 bases at V and 0 bases at J, with 6 bases between the two ends. The CDR3 DNA sequence: TGTGCCAGCAGTTACTCTAGCGACTCCTACGAGCAGTACTTC. This translates into CASSYSSDSYEQYF.

In this sample, this clone turned up a few times. This rearrangement joins TRBV4-1 to TRBJ1-5; 7 nucleotides line up with TRBD1. The CDR3 length is 14 residues. Losses at the gene ends were 6 bases for V and 2 bases for J; bases not matched to a gene: 4. In germline, CDR1 is MGHRA, CDR2 YSYEKL. The CDR3 sequence: CASRPGTGNQPQHF. CDR3 DNA: TGCGCCAGCAGACCCGGGACAGGCAATCAGCCCCAGCATTTT.

V gene TRBV10-3 combines with J gene TRBJ2-4, with 9 bases matching TRBD1. The V and J ends lost 0 bases and 4 bases, in that order; junction bases with no gene match: 7. This CDR3 has 17 residues. Germline V gene sequence: CDR1 ENHRY, CDR2 SYGVKD. The CDR3, as DNA: TGTGCCATCAGTGAGTCTTGGACAGGGGCGAAAAAAAACATTCAGTACTTC. Protein sequence: CAISESWTGAKKNIQYF.

V gene TRBV19 combines with J gene TRBJ1-5; D is perhaps TRBD1 (6 bases). The CDR3 has 15 amino acids. Trimming left V 6 bases short and J 2 bases short, with 14 bases between. CDR1 is LNHDA, CDR2 SQIVND, per germline (reference sequence). The CDR3 sequence: CASRAGGGGNQPQHF. For the CDR3, the DNA is TGTGCCAGTAGAGCGGGGGGCGGTGGCAATCAGCCCCAGCATTTT.

This chain uses TRBV14 with TRBJ2-1; 13 bases are shared with TRBD2. CDR1 is SGHDN and CDR2 is FVKESK in the germline V gene. The CDR3 covers 15 residues. Unmatched junction bases numbered 2, after V lost 5 bases and J lost 4 bases. The CDR3 nucleotides are TGTGCCAGCAGCGAACTAGCGGGAGGGTACAATGAGCAGTTCTTC. This encodes CASSELAGGYNEQFF.